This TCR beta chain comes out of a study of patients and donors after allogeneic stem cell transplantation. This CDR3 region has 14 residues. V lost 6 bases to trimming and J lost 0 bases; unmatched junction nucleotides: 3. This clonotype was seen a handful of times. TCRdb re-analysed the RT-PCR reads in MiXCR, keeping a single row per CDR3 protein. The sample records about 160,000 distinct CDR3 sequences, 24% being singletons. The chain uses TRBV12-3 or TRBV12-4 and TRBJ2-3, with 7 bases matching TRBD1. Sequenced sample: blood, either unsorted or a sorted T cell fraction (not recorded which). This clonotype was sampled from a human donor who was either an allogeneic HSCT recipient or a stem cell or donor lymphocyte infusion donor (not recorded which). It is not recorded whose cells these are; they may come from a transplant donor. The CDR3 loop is CASSRQGSTDTQYF. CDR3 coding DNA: TGTGCCAGCAGCAGACAGGGCAGCACAGATACGCAGTATTTT.